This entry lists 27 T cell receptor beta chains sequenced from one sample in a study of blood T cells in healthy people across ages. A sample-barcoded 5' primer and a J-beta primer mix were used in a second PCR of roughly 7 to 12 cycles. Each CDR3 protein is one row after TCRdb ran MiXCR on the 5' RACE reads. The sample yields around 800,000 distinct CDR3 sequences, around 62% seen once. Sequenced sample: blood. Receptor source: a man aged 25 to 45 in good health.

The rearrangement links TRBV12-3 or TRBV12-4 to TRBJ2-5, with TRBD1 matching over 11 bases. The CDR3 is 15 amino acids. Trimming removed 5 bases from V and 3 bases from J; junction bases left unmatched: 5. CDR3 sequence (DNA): TGTGCCAGCAGTCCCCCGGGACAGGGGGAAGAGACCCAGTACTTC. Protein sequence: CASSPPGQGEETQYF.

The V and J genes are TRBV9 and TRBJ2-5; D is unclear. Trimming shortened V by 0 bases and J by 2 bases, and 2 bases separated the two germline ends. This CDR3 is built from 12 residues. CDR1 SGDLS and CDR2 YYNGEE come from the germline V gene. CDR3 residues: CASSVVQETQYF. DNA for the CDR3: TGTGCCAGCAGCGTAGTTCAAGAGACCCAGTACTTC.

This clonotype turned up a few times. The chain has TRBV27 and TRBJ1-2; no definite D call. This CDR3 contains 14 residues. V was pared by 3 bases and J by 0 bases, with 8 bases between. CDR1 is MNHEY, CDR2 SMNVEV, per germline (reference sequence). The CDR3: CASSFAGANYGYTF. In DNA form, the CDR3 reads TGTGCCAGCAGTTTTGCAGGTGCTAACTATGGCTACACCTTC.

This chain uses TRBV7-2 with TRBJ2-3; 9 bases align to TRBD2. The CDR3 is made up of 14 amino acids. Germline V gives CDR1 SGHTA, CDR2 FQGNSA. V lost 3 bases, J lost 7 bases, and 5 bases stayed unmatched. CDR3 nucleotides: TGTGCCAGCAGCTTGGGCGGGGGGGCCAATACGCAGTATTTT. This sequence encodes CASSLGGGANTQYF.

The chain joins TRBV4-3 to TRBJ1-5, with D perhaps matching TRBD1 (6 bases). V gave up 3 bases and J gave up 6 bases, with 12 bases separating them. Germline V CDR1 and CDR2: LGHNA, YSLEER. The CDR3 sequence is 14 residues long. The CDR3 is CASSHPGAGQPQHF. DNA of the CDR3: TGCGCCAGCAGCCACCCGGGGGCCGGTCAGCCCCAGCATTTT.

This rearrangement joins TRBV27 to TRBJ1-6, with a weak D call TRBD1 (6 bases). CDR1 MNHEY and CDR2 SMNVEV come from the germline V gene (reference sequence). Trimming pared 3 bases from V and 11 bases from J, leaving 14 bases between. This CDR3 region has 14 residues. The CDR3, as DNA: TGTGCCAGCAGTTTTAGGGGGAGCAATCCACCCCTCCACTTT. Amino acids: CASSFRGSNPPLHF.

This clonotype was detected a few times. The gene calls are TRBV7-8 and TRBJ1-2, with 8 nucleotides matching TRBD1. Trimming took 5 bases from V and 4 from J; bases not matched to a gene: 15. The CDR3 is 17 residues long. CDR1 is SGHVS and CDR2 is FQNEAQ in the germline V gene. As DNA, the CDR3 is TGTGCCAGCAGCCCGATGGGACAGGCCCCCCGAAGCTATGGCTACACCTTC. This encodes CASSPMGQAPRSYGYTF.

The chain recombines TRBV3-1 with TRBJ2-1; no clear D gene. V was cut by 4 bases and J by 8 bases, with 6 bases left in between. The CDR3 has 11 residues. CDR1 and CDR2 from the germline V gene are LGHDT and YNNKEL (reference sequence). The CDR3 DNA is TGTGCCAGCAGCCGCGGCCATGAGCAGTTCTTC. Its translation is CASSRGHEQFF.

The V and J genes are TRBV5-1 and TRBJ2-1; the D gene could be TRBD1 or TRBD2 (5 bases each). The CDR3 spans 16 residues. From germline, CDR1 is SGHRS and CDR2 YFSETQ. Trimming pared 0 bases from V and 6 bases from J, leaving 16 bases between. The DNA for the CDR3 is TGCGCCAGCAGCTTGGAGGTTTACGGGACGAGCAATGAGCAGTTCTTC. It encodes CASSLEVYGTSNEQFF.

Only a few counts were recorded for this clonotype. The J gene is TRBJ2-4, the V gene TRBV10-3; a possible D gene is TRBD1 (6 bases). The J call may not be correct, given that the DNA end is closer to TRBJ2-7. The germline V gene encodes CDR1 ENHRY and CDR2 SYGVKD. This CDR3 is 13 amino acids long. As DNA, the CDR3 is TGTGCCATCAGTGAAAGGGGGAACAACGAGCAGTACTTC. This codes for CAISERGNNEQYF.

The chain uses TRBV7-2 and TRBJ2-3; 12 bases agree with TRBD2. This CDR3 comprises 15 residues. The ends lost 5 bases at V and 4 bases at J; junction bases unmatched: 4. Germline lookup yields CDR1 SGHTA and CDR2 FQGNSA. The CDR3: CASSPPSGGADTQYF. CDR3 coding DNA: TGTGCCAGCAGCCCCCCTAGCGGGGGGGCAGATACGCAGTATTTT.

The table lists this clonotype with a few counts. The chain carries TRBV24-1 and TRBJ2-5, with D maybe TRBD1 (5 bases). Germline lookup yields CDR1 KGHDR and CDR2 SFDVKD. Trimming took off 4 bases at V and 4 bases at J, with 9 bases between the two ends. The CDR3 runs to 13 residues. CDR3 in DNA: TGTGCCACCAGTGACTACAGGAGAGAGACCCAGTACTTC. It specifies CATSDYRRETQYF.

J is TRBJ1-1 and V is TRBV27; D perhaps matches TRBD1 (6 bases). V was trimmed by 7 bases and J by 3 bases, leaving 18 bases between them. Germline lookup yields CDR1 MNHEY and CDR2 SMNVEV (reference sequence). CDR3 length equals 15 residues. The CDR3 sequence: CASNQQGLGDTEAFF. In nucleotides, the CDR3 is TGTGCCAGCAACCAACAGGGCCTAGGGGACACTGAAGCTTTCTTT.

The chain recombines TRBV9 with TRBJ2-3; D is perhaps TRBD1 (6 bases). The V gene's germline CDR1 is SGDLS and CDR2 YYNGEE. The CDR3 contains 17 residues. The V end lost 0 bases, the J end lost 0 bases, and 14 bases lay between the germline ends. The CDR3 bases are TGTGCCAGCAGCGTAGCCGGGTGGGGGCTTAGCACAGATACGCAGTATTTT. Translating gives CASSVAGWGLSTDTQYF.

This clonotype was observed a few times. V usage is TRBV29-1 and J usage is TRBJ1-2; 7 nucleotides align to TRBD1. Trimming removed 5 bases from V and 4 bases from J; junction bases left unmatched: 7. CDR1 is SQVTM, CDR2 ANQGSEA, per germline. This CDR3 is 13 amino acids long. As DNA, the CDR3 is TGCAGCGTTCGGCTGGGACAGTCCTATGGCTACACCTTC. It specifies CSVRLGQSYGYTF.

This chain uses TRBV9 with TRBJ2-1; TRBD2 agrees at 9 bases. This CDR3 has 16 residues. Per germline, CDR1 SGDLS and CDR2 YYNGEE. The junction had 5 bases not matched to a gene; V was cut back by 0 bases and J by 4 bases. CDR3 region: CASSVALAGLYNEQFF. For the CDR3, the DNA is TGTGCCAGCAGCGTAGCTCTAGCGGGATTGTACAATGAGCAGTTCTTC.

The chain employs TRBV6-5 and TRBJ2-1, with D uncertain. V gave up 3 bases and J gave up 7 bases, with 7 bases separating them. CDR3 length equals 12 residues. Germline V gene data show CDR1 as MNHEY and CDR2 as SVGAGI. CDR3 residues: CASSYRANEQFF. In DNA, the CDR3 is TGTGCCAGCAGTTATCGGGCGAATGAGCAGTTCTTC.

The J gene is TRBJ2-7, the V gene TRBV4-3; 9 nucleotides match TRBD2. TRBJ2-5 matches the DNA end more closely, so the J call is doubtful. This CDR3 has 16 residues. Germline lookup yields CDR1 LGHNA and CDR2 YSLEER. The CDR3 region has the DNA TGCGCCAGCAGCCAAGATCTCCGTAGCGGGGGAGAGACCCAGTACTTC. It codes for CASSQDLRSGGETQYF.

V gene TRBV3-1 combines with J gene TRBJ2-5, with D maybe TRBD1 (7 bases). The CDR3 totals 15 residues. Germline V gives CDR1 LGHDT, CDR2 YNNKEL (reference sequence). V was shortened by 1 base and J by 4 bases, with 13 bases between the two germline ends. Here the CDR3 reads CASSQAPQGGETQYF. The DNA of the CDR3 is TGTGCCAGCAGCCAAGCCCCCCAGGGGGGAGAGACCCAGTACTTC.

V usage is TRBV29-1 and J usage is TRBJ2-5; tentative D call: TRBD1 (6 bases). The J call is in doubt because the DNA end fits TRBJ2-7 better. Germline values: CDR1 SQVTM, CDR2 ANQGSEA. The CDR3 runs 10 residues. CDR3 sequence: CSGKGDEQYF. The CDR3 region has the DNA TGCAGCGGTAAGGGGGACGAGCAGTACTTC.

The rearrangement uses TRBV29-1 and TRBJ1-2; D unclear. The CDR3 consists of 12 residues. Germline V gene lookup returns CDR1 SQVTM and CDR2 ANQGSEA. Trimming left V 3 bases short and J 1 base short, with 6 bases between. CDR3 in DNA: TGCAGCGTTGACAGGAGTAACTATGGCTACACCTTC. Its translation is CSVDRSNYGYTF.

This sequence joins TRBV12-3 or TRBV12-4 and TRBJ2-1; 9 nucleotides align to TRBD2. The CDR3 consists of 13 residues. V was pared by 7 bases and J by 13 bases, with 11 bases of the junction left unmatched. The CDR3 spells CASTHDSGGRQFF. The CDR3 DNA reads TGTGCCAGCACCCACGATAGCGGGGGTCGACAGTTCTTC.

DNA for the CDR3: TGTGCCAGCAGCGCGACAGGGGGCGCCAGGAATGAGCAGTACTTC. The encoded protein is CASSATGGARNEQYF. This sequence joins TRBV9 and TRBJ2-7, with 10 positions matching TRBD1. The CDR3 contains 15 residues. CDR1 and CDR2 (germline): SGDLS, YYNGEE. The J segment lost 7 bases and the V segment lost 3 bases, leaving 10 bases of the junction unmatched.

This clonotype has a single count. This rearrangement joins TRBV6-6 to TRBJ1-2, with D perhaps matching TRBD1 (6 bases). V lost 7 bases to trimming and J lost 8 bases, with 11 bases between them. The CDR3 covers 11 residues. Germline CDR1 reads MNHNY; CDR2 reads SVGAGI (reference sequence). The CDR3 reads CASMRDNGYTF. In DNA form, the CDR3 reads TGTGCCAGCATGCGGGACAACGGCTACACCTTC.

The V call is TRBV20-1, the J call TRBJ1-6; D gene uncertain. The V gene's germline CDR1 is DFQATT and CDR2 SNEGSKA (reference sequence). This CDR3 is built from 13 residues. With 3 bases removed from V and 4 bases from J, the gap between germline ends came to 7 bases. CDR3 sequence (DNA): TGCAGTGCTAGCCCAACTTATAATTCACCCCTCCACTTT. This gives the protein CSASPTYNSPLHF.

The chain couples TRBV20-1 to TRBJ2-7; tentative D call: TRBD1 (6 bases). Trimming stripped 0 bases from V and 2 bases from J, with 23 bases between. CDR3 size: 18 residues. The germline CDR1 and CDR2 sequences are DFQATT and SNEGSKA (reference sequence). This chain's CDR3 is CSARDLGTRQFSTYEQYF. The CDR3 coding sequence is TGCAGTGCTAGAGACCTAGGGACACGACAATTCTCTACCTACGAGCAGTACTTC.

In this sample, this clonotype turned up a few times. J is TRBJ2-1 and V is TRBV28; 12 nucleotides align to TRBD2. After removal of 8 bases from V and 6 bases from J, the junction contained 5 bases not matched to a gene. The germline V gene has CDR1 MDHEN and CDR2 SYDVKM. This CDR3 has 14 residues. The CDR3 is CASSLAGGSNEQFF. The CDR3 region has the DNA TGTGCCAGCTCGCTAGCGGGGGGGAGCAATGAGCAGTTCTTC.